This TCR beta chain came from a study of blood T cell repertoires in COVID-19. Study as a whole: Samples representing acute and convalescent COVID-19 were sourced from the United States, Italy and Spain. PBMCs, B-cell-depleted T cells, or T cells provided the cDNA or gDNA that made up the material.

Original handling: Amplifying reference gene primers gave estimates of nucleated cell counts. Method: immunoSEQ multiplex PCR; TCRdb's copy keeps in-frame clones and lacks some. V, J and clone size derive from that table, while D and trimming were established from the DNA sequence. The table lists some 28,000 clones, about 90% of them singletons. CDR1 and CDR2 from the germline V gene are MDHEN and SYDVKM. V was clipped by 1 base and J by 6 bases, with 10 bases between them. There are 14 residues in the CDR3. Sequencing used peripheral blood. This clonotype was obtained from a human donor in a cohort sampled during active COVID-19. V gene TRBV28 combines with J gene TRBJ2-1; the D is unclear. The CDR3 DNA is TGTGCCAGCAGTTTATCGTCTAAAAGCAATGAGCAGTTCTTC. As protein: CASSLSSKSNEQFF.